The 11 T cell receptor beta chains listed next were all sequenced from one sample in a study of blood T cell repertoires in COVID-19. Some clones are missing from TCRdb's copy, which holds only in-frame ones; the method was immunoSEQ multiplex PCR. This sample has under 300,000 clones, with roughly 88% found just once. The sample taken for sequencing was peripheral blood. These receptors were collected from a woman aged 40 to 55 who had recovered from COVID-19.

The V gene is TRBV7-9, the J gene TRBJ1-3, with a tentative D call TRBD1 (6 bases). Germline V gene lookup returns CDR1 SEHNR and CDR2 FQNEAQ (reference sequence). The CDR3 is 16 amino acids. The ends were cut back, 5 bases at V and 1 base at J, with 15 bases in the middle. CDR3 sequence reads: CASSPSGQTSGNTIYF. Here the CDR3 DNA reads TGTGCCAGCAGCCCCTCAGGACAGACGTCTGGAAACACCATATATTTT.

In this sample, this clone turned up a few times. The chain recombines TRBV4-3 with TRBJ1-2; D gene uncertain. The V gene's germline CDR1 is LGHNA and CDR2 YSLEER. V was cut by 0 bases and J by 4 bases, with 9 bases left in between. The CDR3 totals 14 residues. Here the CDR3 DNA reads TGCGCCAGCAGCCAAGACAGGCGAACCTATGGCTACACCTTC. Protein: CASSQDRRTYGYTF.

The V call is TRBV27, the J call TRBJ2-7; D is possibly TRBD2 (6 bases). The ends were cut back, 3 bases at V and 9 bases at J, with 9 bases in the middle. Germline V gives CDR1 MNHEY, CDR2 SMNVEV (reference sequence). The length of the CDR3 is 11 residues. CDR3 DNA sequence: TGTGCCAGCAGTTTTGAGGGAGGGCAGTACTTC. Amino acids: CASSFEGGQYF.

The chain carries TRBV12-5 and TRBJ2-2; 13 positions agree with TRBD2. This CDR3 is built from 18 residues. J lost 3 bases, V lost 3 bases, and 7 bases had no gene match. The germline CDR1 and CDR2 sequences are LGHNT and FRNRAP. This CDR3 is CASGFVLAGGPHTGELFF. CDR3 sequence (DNA): TGTGCTAGTGGTTTCGTACTAGCGGGGGGGCCGCACACCGGGGAGCTGTTTTTT.

The CDR3 protein is CASSAGTYFTNEQFF. The CDR3 nucleotides read TGTGCCAGCAGCGCTGGGACATATTTTACCAATGAGCAGTTCTTC. V is TRBV9 and J is TRBJ2-1; D might be TRBD1 (6 bases). CDR1 SGDLS and CDR2 YYNGEE come from the germline V gene. V gave up 3 bases and J gave up 6 bases, with 16 bases separating them. CDR3 length equals 15 residues.

This clone was recorded a few times. The chain combines TRBV10-1 with TRBJ2-7, with TRBD2 matching over 8 bases. J gave up 5 bases and V 3 bases, and 9 bases lay outside the gene matches. The CDR3 runs 15 residues. Germline-derived CDR1 and CDR2 are WNHNN and SYGVQD (reference sequence). The CDR3 spells CASSESAGGPDEQYF. CDR3 nucleotides: TGCGCCAGCAGTGAATCTGCGGGGGGTCCCGACGAGCAGTACTTC.

CDR3 nucleotide sequence: TGTGCCTGGGGAAGGGATCTTGCGGGAGCTTTCTTT. The encoded protein is CAWGRDLAGAFF. This chain connects TRBV30 to TRBJ1-1; D not certain. The CDR3 has 12 amino acids. Trimming cost V 5 bases and J 10 bases, with 17 bases left between them. Per the germline V gene, CDR1 is GTSNPN and CDR2 is SVGIG (reference sequence). Based on the CDR3 plus reference TRBV30 and TRBJ1-1, the full variable domain is SQTIHQWPATLVQPVGSPLSLECTVEGTSNPNLYWYRQAAGRGLQLLFYSVGIGQISSEVPQNLSASRPQDRQFILSSKKLLLSDSGFYLCAWGRDLAGAFFGQGTRLTVV.

The V call is TRBV9, the J call TRBJ2-1, with 9 bases matching TRBD2. V was pared by 2 bases and J by 9 bases, with 9 bases of the junction left unmatched. This CDR3 has 15 amino acids. The germline CDR1 and CDR2 sequences are SGDLS and YYNGEE. The CDR3 is CASSVGLASGGEQFF. In DNA form, the CDR3 reads TGTGCCAGCAGCGTTGGACTAGCGAGTGGCGGTGAGCAGTTCTTC.

Only a few counts were recorded for this clone. The chain recombines TRBV6-5 with TRBJ1-1; possible D gene TRBD1, 6 bases. Germline CDR1 MNHEY, CDR2 SVGAGI. The CDR3 has 11 residues. V lost 11 bases and J lost 3, with 10 bases in between. The CDR3 coding sequence is TGTGCCGTCACAGGGTACACTGAAGCTTTCTTT. Its translation: CAVTGYTEAFF.

The chain couples TRBV28 to TRBJ2-3; 8 nucleotides align to TRBD2. V dropped 2 bases and J dropped 1; count of bases not matched to a gene: 5. CDR1 and CDR2 (germline): MDHEN, SYDVKM. This CDR3 region has 16 residues. CDR3: CASSLLPAGGTDTQYF. CDR3 nucleotides: TGTGCCAGCAGTTTACTCCCAGCGGGGGGCACAGATACGCAGTATTTT.

The chain has TRBV25-1 and TRBJ2-7, with a tentative D call TRBD2 (8 bases). Germline lookup yields CDR1 MGHDK and CDR2 SYGVNS. Trimming took 3 bases from V and 2 from J, leaving 20 bases between them. The CDR3 sequence is 17 residues long. CDR3 protein: CASSDPGGAGGTYEQYF. The CDR3 bases are TGTGCCAGCAGTGACCCCGGGGGGGCAGGGGGAACCTACGAGCAGTACTTC.